This entry concerns a single TCR beta chain. The method was immunoSEQ multiplex PCR; TCRdb's version includes in-frame clones alone and lacks a portion of them. The top ten clones hold roughly 3% of a sample with about 150,000 clones, more than 75% of them seen once. The CDR3 runs to 17 residues. Trimming at V came to 0 bases and at J to 2 bases, leaving 2 bases not matched to a gene. Germline lookup yields CDR1 MNHEY and CDR2 SMNVEV (reference sequence). The data were taken from a study of cytomegalovirus exposure and HLA in healthy donors. The TCR was taken from a man aged 18 to 30 in good health and CMV-seronegative. V is TRBV27 and J is TRBJ2-1, with TRBD2 identical over 12 bases. Sample: PBMCs. The CDR3 protein is CASSLSSSGRAYNEQFF. The CDR3 nucleotides read TGTGCCAGCAGTTTATCCTCTAGCGGGAGGGCCTACAATGAGCAGTTCTTC.